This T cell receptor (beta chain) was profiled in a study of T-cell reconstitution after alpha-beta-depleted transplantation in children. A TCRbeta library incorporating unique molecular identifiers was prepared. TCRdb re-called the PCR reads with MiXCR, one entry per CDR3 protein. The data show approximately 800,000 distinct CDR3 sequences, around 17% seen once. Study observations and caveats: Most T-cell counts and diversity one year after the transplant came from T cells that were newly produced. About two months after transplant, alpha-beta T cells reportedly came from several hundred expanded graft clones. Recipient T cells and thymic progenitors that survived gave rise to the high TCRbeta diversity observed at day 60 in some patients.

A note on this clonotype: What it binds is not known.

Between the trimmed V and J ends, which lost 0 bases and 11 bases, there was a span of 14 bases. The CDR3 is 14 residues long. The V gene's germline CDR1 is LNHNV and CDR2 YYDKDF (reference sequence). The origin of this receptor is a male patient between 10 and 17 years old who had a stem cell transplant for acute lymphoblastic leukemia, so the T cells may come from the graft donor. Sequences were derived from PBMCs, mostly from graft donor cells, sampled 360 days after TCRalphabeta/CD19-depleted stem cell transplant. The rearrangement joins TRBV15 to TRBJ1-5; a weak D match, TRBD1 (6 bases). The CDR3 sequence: CATSRERAPGAQHF. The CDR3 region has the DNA TGTGCCACCAGCAGAGAAAGGGCCCCAGGGGCCCAGCATTTT.